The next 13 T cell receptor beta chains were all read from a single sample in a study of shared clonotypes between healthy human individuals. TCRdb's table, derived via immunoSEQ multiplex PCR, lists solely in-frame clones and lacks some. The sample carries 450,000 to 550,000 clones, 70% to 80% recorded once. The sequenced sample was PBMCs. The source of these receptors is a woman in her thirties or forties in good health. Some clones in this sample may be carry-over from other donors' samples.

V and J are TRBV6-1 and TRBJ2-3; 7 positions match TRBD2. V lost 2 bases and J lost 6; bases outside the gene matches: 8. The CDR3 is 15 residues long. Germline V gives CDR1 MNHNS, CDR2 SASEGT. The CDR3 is CASSESASGPDTQYF. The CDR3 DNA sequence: TGTGCCAGCAGTGAATCGGCTAGCGGCCCGGATACGCAGTATTTT.

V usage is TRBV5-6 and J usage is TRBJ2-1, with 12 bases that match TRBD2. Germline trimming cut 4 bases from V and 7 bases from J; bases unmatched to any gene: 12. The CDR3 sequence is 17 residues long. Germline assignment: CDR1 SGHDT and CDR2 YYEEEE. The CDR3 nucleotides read TGTGCCAGCAGCGCCGGACTAGCGGGAAGGCCGCGGAATGAGCAGTTCTTC. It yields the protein CASSAGLAGRPRNEQFF.

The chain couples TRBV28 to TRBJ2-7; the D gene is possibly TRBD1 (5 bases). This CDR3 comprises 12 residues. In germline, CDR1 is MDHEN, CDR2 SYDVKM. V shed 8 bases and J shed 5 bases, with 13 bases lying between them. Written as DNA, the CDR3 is TGTGCCAGCCTGACAGAATTGCACGAGCAGTACTTC. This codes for CASLTELHEQYF.

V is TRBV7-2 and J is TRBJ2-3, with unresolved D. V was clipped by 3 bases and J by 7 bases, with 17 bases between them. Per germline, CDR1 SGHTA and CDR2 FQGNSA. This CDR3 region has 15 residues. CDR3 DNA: TGTGCCAGCAGCTTGGCCCCCATCCCCACTAATACGCAGTATTTT. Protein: CASSLAPIPTNTQYF.

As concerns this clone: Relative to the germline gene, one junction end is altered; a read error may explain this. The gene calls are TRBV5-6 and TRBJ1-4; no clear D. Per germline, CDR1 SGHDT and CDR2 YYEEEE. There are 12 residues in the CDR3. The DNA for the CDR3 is TGTGCCAGCAGCATCAACACCGGACCACCGGGTTTT. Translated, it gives CASSINTGPPGF.

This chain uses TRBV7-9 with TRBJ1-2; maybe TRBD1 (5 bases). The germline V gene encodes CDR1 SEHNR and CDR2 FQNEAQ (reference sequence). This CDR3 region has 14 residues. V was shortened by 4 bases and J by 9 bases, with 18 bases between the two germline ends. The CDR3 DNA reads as TGTGCCAGCAGCTCCTCGGCACAGGCTTCGAGCTACACCTTC. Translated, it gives CASSSSAQASSYTF.

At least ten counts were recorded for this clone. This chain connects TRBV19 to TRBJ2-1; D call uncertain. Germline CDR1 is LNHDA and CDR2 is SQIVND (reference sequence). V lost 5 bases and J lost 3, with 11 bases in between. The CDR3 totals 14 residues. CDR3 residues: CASSRPEDYNEQFF. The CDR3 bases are TGTGCCAGTAGTCGTCCGGAAGACTACAATGAGCAGTTCTTC.

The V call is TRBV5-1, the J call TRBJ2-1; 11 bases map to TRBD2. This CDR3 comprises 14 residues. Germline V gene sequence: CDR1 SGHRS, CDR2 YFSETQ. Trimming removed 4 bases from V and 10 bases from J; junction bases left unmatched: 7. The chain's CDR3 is CASSVTSGMNEQFF. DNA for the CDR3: TGCGCCAGCAGCGTGACTAGCGGGATGAACGAGCAGTTCTTC. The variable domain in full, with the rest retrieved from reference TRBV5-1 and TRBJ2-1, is KAGVTQTPRYLIKTRGQQVTLSCSPISGHRSVSWYQQTPGQGLQFLFEYFSETQRNKGNFPGRFSGRQFSNSRSEMNVSTLELGDSALYLCASSVTSGMNEQFFGPGTRLTVL.

As DNA, the CDR3 is TGTGCCATCTCGTCTAGCGAAGAGACCCAGTACTTC. This gives the protein CAISSSEETQYF. This sequence joins TRBV10-3 and TRBJ2-5; perhaps TRBD2 as D (6 bases). The CDR3 runs 12 residues. With 8 bases removed from V and 3 bases from J, the gap between germline ends came to 10 bases. Looked up from germline, CDR1 is ENHRY and CDR2 is SYGVKD.

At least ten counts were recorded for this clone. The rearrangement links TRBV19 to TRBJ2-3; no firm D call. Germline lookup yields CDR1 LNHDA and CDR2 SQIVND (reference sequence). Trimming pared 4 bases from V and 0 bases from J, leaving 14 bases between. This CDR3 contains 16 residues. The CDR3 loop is CASSTRYSASTDTQYF. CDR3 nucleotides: TGTGCCAGTAGTACCCGCTACAGCGCTAGCACAGATACGCAGTATTTT.

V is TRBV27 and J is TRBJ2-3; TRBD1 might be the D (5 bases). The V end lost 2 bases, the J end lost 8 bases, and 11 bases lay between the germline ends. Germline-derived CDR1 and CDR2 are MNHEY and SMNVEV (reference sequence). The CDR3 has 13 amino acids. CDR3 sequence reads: CASSLGRVGTQYF. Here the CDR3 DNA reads TGTGCCAGCAGTTTAGGCAGGGTTGGTACGCAGTATTTT.

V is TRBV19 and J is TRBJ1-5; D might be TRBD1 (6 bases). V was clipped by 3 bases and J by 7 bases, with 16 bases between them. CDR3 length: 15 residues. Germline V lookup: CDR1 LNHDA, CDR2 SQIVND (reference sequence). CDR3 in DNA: TGTGCCAGTAGTATCGCGGTGGGAGGGGGACAGCCCCAGCATTTT. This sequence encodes CASSIAVGGGQPQHF.

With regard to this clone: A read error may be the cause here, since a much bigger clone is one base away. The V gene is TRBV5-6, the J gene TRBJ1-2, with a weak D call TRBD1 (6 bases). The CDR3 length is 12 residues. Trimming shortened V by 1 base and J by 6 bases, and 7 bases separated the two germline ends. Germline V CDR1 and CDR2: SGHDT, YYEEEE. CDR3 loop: CASSLTGNGYTF. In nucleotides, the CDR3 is TGTGCCAGCAGCTTGACAGGGAATGGCTACACCTTC.